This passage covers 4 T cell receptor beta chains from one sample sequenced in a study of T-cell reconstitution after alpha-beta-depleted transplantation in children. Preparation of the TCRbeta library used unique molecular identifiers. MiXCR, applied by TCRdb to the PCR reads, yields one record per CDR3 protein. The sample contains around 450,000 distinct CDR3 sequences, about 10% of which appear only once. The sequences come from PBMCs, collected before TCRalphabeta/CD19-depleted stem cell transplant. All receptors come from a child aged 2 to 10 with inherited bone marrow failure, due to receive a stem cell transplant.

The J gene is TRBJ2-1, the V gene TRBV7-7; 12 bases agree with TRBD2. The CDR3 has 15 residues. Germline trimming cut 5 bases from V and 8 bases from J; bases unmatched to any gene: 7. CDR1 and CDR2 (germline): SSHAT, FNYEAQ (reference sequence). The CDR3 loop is CASSLRTSGIHEQFF. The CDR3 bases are TGTGCCAGCAGCCTCCGGACTAGCGGGATTCATGAGCAGTTCTTC.

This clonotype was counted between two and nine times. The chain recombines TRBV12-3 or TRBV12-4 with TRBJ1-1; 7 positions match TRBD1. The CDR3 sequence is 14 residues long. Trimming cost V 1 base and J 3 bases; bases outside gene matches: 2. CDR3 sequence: CASSLVDRDTEAFF. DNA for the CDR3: TGTGCCAGCAGTTTAGTCGACAGGGACACTGAAGCTTTCTTT.

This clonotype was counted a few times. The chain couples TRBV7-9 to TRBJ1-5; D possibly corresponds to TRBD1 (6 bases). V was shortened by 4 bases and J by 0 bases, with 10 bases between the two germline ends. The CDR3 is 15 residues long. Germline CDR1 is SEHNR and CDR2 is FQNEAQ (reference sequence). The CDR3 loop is CASSSGQYSNQPQHF. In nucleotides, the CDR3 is TGTGCCAGCAGCTCCGGACAGTATAGCAATCAGCCCCAGCATTTT.

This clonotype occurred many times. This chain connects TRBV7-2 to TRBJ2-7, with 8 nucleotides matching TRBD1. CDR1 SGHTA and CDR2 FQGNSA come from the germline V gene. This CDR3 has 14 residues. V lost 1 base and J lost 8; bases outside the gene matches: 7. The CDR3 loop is CASSLVQDRVKQYF. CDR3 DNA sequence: TGTGCCAGCAGCTTAGTCCAGGACAGGGTCAAGCAGTACTTC.